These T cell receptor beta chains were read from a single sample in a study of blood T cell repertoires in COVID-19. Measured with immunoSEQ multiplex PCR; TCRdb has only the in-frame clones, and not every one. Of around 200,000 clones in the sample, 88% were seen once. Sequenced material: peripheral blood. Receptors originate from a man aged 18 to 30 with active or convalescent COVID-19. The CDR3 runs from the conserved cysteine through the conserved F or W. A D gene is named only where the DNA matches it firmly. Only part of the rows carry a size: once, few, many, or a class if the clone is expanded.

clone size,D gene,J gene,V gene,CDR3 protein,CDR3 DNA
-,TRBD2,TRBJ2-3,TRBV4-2,CASSQGPSGGASDTQYF,TGTGCCAGCAGCCAAGGACCCAGCGGGGGGGCGTCGGATACGCAGTATTTT
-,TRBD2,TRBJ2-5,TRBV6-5,CASSYSGLAGQETQYF,TGTGCCAGCAGTTACTCCGGGCTAGCGGGGCAAGAGACCCAGTACTTC
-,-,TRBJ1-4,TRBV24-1,CATSDRSGLFF,TGTGCCACCAGTGATCGCTCGGGTCTGTTTTTT
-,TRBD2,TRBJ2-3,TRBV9,CASSTRTSGFSTDTQYF,TGTGCCAGCAGCACAAGGACTAGCGGGTTTAGCACAGATACGCAGTATTTT
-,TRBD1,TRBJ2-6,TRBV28,CASSDRVNYSGANVLTF,TGTGCCAGCAGCGACAGGGTCAATTACTCTGGGGCCAACGTCCTGACTTTC
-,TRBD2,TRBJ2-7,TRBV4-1,CASSQGRLAGGYEQYF,TGCGCCAGCAGCCAAGGTCGACTAGCGGGAGGCTACGAGCAGTACTTC
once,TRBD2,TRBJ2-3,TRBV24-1,CATSGGLAGTTDTQYF,TGTGCCACCAGTGGAGGACTAGCGGGGACCACAGATACGCAGTATTTT
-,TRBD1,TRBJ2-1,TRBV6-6,CASRGQALWGNEQFF,TGTGCCAGCAGGGGACAGGCACTTTGGGGGAATGAGCAGTTCTTC
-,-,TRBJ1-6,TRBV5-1,CASSFGQSVYNSPLHF,TGCGCCAGCAGCTTCGGACAGTCTGTCTATAATTCACCCCTCCACTTT
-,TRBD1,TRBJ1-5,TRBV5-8,CASSLDRDQPQHF,TGTGCCAGCAGCCTAGACAGGGACCAGCCCCAGCATTTT
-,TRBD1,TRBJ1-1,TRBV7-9,CASSPGQGSEAFF,TGTGCCAGCAGTCCCGGACAGGGATCAGAAGCTTTCTTT
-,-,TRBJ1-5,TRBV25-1,CASRQGLNQPQHF,TGTGCAAGCAGGCAGGGCCTGAATCAGCCCCAGCATTTT
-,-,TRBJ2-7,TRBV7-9,CASSLVGLYEQYF,TGTGCCAGCAGCTTAGTGGGACTCTACGAGCAGTACTTC
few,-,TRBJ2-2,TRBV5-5,CASSPQGSGELFF,TGTGCCAGCAGCCCACAGGGTTCCGGGGAGCTGTTTTTT
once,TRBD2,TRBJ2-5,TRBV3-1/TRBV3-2,CASSQQNSGGETQYF,TGTGCCAGCAGCCAACAAAACTCGGGGGGGGAGACCCAGTACTTC
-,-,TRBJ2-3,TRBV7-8,CASSFGSTDTQYF,TGTGCCAGCAGCTTCGGTAGCACAGATACGCAGTATTTT
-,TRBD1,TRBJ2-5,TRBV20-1,CSASGQGLQETQYF,TGCAGTGCTAGTGGACAGGGGCTACAAGAGACCCAGTACTTC
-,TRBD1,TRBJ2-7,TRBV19,CASSTRQGGYEQYF,TGTGCCAGTAGTACAAGACAGGGTGGCTACGAGCAGTACTTC
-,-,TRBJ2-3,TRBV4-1,CASSQGLAGTDTQYF,TGCGCCAGCAGCCAGGGTCTAGCAGGCACAGATACGCAGTATTTT
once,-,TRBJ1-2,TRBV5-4,CASSLFAGAGYGYTF,TGTGCCAGCAGCTTGTTTGCAGGGGCAGGCTATGGCTACACCTTC
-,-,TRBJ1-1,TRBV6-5,CASTQGFGNTEAFF,TGTGCCAGCACCCAGGGGTTTGGGAACACTGAAGCTTTCTTT
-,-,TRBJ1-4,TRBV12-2,CASRLGRTGLSNEKLFF,TGTGCAAGTCGCTTAGGAAGGACAGGGTTGTCTAATGAAAAACTGTTTTTT
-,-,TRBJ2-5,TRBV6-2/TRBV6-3,CASSEWGGTKETQYF,TGTGCCAGCAGCGAATGGGGGGGCACAAAAGAGACCCAGTACTTC
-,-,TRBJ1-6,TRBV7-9,CTSSLVNSPLHF,TGTACCAGCAGCTTAGTAAATTCACCCCTCCACTTT
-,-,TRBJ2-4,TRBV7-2,CASSLVAGATPRNIQYF,TGTGCCAGCAGCTTAGTTGCGGGGGCTACGCCACGTAACATTCAGTACTTC
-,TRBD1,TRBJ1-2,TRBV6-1,CASSEGQFNYGYTF,TGTGCCAGCAGTGAGGGACAGTTCAACTATGGCTACACCTTC
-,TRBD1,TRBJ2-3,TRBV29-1,CSATKTGADTQYF,TGCAGCGCAACGAAGACAGGGGCGGATACGCAGTATTTT
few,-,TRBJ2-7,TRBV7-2,CASSLYLGQRAEQYF,TGTGCCAGCAGCTTGTATCTTGGCCAGAGGGCCGAGCAGTACTTC
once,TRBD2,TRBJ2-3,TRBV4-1,CASSWTSGRDSTDTQYF,TGCGCCAGCAGCTGGACTAGCGGGAGGGACAGCACAGATACGCAGTATTTT
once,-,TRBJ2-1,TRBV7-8,CASRLSASNEQFF,TGTGCCAGCAGGTTGAGCGCTAGCAATGAGCAGTTCTTC
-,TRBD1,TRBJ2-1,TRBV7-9,CASSARQGTEQFF,TGTGCCAGCAGCGCACGACAGGGCACTGAGCAGTTCTTC
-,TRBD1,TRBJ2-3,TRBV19,CASSRQGRTDTQYF,TGTGCCAGTAGCAGACAGGGGAGGACAGATACGCAGTATTTT
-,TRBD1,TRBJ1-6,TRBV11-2,CASSVTGDYNSPLHF,TGTGCCAGCAGCGTCACAGGGGACTATAATTCACCCCTCCACTTT
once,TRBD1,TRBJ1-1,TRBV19,CASSIGQGATFF,TGTGCCAGTAGTATCGGACAGGGGGCAACTTTCTTT
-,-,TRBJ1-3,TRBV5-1,CASSLDGQHPGDTIYF,TGCGCCAGCAGCTTGGATGGACAGCATCCCGGGGACACCATATATTTT
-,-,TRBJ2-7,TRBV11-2,CASSHIQGSIYEQYF,TGTGCCAGCAGCCATATACAGGGCTCAATCTACGAGCAGTACTTC
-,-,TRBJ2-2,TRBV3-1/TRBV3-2,CASFSSGGELFF,TGTGCCAGCTTTAGTAGCGGCGGGGAGCTGTTTTTT
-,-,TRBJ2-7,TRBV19,CASSTINTGSSYEQYF,TGTGCCAGTAGTACCATAAATACAGGCAGCTCCTACGAGCAGTACTTC
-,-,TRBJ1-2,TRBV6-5,CASSPSGQKNGYTF,TGTGCCAGCAGCCCCTCAGGACAGAAAAATGGCTACACCTTC
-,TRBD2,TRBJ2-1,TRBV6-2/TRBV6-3,CASSFSSGSRGEQFF,TGTGCCAGCAGTTTTTCTAGCGGGAGCCGCGGTGAGCAGTTCTTC
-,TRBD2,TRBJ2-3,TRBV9,CASSVSSGGNRGTDTQYF,TGTGCCAGCAGCGTCTCGAGCGGGGGGAACAGGGGCACAGATACGCAGTATTTT
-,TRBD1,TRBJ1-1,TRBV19,CASSGDRAVMNTEAFF,TGTGCCAGTAGTGGGGACAGGGCTGTGATGAACACTGAAGCTTTCTTT
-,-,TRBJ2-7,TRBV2,CASSEARVDEQYF,TGTGCCAGCAGTGAAGCGAGGGTGGACGAGCAGTACTTC
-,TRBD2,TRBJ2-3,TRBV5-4,CASSPGAGGPTDTQYF,TGTGCCAGCAGTCCAGGGGCGGGGGGGCCGACAGATACGCAGTATTTT
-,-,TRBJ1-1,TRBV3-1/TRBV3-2,CASSSQGVATEAFF,TGTGCCAGCAGCTCGCAGGGCGTTGCCACTGAAGCTTTCTTT
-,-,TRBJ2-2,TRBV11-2,CASSLGDTNTGELFF,TGTGCCAGCAGTTTAGGGGACACGAACACCGGGGAGCTGTTTTTT
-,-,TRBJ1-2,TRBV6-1,CASSEAIDRRGILYGYTF,TGTGCCAGCAGTGAAGCCATAGATAGGCGGGGGATTCTCTATGGCTACACCTTC
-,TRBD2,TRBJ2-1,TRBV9,CATSAGAGAYNEQFF,TGTGCCACGTCCGCTGGGGCGGGGGCCTACAATGAGCAGTTCTTC
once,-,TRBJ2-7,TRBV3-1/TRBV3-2,CASSQGLRSYEQYF,TGTGCCAGCAGCCAAGGACTACGCTCCTACGAGCAGTACTTC
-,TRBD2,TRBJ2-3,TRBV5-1,CASSLVGTSGGDTQYF,TGCGCCAGCAGCTTGGTCGGGACTAGCGGGGGGGATACGCAGTATTTT
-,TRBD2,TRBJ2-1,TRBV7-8,CASSLRGTSGRAYNEQFF,TGTGCCAGCAGCTTGAGAGGGACTAGCGGGAGGGCCTACAATGAGCAGTTCTTC
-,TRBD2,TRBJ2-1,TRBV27,CASSLTSGTPYNEQFF,TGTGCCAGCAGTTTGACTAGCGGGACCCCCTACAATGAGCAGTTCTTC
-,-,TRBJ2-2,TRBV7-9,CASSLLASLAGELFF,TGTGCCAGCAGCTTACTAGCATCCCTGGCCGGGGAGCTGTTTTTT